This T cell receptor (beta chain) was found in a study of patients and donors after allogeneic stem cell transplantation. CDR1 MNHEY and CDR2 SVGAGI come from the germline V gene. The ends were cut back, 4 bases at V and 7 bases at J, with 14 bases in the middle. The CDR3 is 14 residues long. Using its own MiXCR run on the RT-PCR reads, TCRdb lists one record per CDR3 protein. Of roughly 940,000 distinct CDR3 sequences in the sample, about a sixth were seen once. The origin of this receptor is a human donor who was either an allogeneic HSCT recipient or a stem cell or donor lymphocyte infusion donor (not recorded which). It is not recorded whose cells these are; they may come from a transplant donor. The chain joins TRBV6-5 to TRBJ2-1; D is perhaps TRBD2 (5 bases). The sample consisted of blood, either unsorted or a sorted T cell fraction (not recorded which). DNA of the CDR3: TGTGCCAGCAGTTCCAGACCTTTAGCGAATGAGCAGTTCTTC. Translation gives CASSSRPLANEQFF.